Below, one T cell receptor (beta chain) is given with its context. Its matching antigen is unknown. The record originates from a study of long-term antiretroviral therapy in people with HIV. The run of the v3.0 immunoSEQ assay was at survey level. Using immunoSEQ multiplex PCR, the repertoire was profiled, and TCRdb retains in-frame clones only, with some absent. Of more than 25,000 clones listed, almost 80% are singletons. Study-level findings and limits: For ART adherence, viral resistance and therapy changes, no data were available. Even long-term ART left TRB diversity below transplant donor controls, despite gains. Repertoires looked antigen-experienced, with only a slight naive shift after ART. Specimens of blood were obtained during about 2004 to 2018, possibly under older ART regimens.

The germline CDR1 and CDR2 sequences are SGHRS and YFSETQ. V lost 0 bases to trimming and J lost 6 bases, with 8 bases between them. This CDR3 comprises 13 residues. The receptor was isolated from a man aged 25-40 years with HIV. The specimen comprised unsorted PBMCs, sampled 2.1 years after starting antiretroviral therapy. The chain uses TRBV5-1 and TRBJ2-3; D not certain. The CDR3 here is CASSLALGDTQYF. The CDR3 coding sequence is TGCGCCAGCAGCTTGGCCTTAGGCGATACGCAGTATTTT. Variable domain in full (rest from reference TRBV5-1 and TRBJ2-3): KAGVTQTPRYLIKTRGQQVTLSCSPISGHRSVSWYQQTPGQGLQFLFEYFSETQRNKGNFPGRFSGRQFSNSRSEMNVSTLELGDSALYLCASSLALGDTQYFGPGTRLTVL.